The rows below give T cell receptor beta chains drawn from one sample of a study of graft-versus-host responses after intestinal transplantation. Generated by immunoSEQ multiplex PCR, the TCRdb table keeps only in-frame clones and is missing some. The sample carries about 54,000 clones, more than 80% recorded once. Sequenced here: PBMCs, sampled nearly 670 days after intestinal transplant. These receptors were taken from a human patient who received an intestinal transplant, so some T cells may come from the graft donor. Each CDR3 is given with its conserved first and last residue. The order of the fields is J gene, clone size, V gene, D gene, CDR3 protein, CDR3 DNA. D genes are given only for firm matches. A row's size may be missing; if present it is once, few, many or a size class.

>TRBJ1-2|-|TRBV10-3|-
CAISEPGHNVVYGYTF
TGTGCCATCAGTGAACCGGGACACAACGTCGTCTATGGCTACACCTTC
>TRBJ1-6|-|TRBV4-2|-
CASSKQEVSSYNSPLHF
TGTGCCAGCAGCAAACAGGAGGTGAGCTCCTATAATTCACCCCTCCACTTT
>TRBJ2-2|-|TRBV9|TRBD1
CASTPVDRGRTGELFF
TGTGCCAGCACCCCGGTAGACAGGGGGCGGACCGGGGAGCTGTTTTTT
>TRBJ2-7|once|TRBV18|TRBD2
CASSPRGALYEQYF
TGTGCCAGCTCACCGCGGGGGGCCCTTTACGAGCAGTACTTC
>TRBJ1-1|-|TRBV7-2|TRBD1
CASSRQGTMNTEAFF
TGTGCCAGCAGCCGACAGGGTACAATGAACACTGAAGCTTTCTTT
>TRBJ1-6|-|TRBV4-1|-
CASSQESWNRSPLHF
TGCGCCAGCAGCCAAGAATCGTGGAATCGTTCACCCCTCCACTTT
>TRBJ2-1|-|TRBV7-3|TRBD2
CASRTSGGYNEQFF
TGTGCCAGCAGAACTAGCGGGGGGTACAATGAGCAGTTCTTC
>TRBJ1-2|-|TRBV12-2|-
CASRLPRSDREDYGYTF
TGTGCAAGTCGCTTACCCAGAAGCGACAGGGAAGACTATGGCTACACCTTC
>TRBJ1-3|-|TRBV5-1|TRBD1
CASSYGQTGAGNTIYF
TGCGCCAGCAGCTATGGACAGACAGGGGCTGGAAACACCATATATTTT
>TRBJ2-1|once|TRBV7-9|-
CASSSPADGYNEQFF
TGTGCCAGCAGCTCCCCGGCGGACGGCTACAATGAGCAGTTCTTC
>TRBJ2-3|-|TRBV9|-
CASSATGALRDTQYF
TGTGCCAGCAGCGCCACAGGAGCCCTTCGAGATACGCAGTATTTT
>TRBJ1-2|-|TRBV7-9|-
CASSLLGDRGYTF
TGTGCCAGCAGCTTATTGGGGGACCGGGGCTACACCTTC
>TRBJ1-2|-|TRBV11-2|-
CASSSGSYDNYGYTF
TGTGCCAGCAGCTCTGGGAGCTACGATAACTATGGCTACACCTTC
>TRBJ2-1|-|TRBV11-2|TRBD2
CASSRGGSLSDEQFF
TGTGCCAGCAGTCGGGGGGGCAGTTTGAGCGATGAGCAGTTCTTC
>TRBJ1-5|once|TRBV2|-
CASSEMLGSNQPQHF
TGTGCCAGCAGTGAAATGTTAGGTAGCAATCAGCCCCAGCATTTT
>TRBJ1-2|-|TRBV19|TRBD1
CASHERDRAYGYTF
TGTGCCAGTCACGAAAGGGACAGGGCCTATGGCTACACCTTC
>TRBJ2-1|-|TRBV30|TRBD2
CAWELAGGRREQFF
TGTGCCTGGGAACTAGCGGGGGGGCGTCGGGAGCAGTTCTTC
>TRBJ1-1|-|TRBV6-5|-
CASKGGPEAFF
TGTGCCAGCAAGGGGGGCCCTGAAGCTTTCTTT
>TRBJ1-1|-|TRBV2|TRBD1
CASSPRQGMNTEAFF
TGTGCCAGCAGCCCAAGACAGGGGATGAACACTGAAGCTTTCTTT
>TRBJ1-1|-|TRBV10-3|-
CAISPLNTEAFF
TGTGCCATCAGTCCCTTGAACACTGAAGCTTTCTTT
>TRBJ2-3|once|TRBV4-2|-
CASSHAGGLNRETQYF
TGTGCCAGCAGCCACGCCGGGGGCCTAAACCGGGAAACGCAGTATTTT
>TRBJ2-5|-|TRBV6-5|-
CASVRGETQYF
TGTGCCAGCGTTCGGGGTGAGACCCAGTACTTC
>TRBJ2-5|-|TRBV6-4|TRBD2
CASSPRTSGGASALSETQYF
TGTGCCAGCAGCCCTCGGACTAGCGGGGGGGCCTCGGCGTTATCGGAGACCCAGTACTTC
>TRBJ2-3|once|TRBV10-3|-
CAISVQETSTDTQYF
TGTGCCATCAGTGTGCAGGAGACTAGCACAGATACGCAGTATTTT
>TRBJ2-3|-|TRBV5-1|-
CASSLGLQDTDTQYF
TGCGCCAGCAGCTTGGGTCTGCAGGACACAGATACGCAGTATTTT
>TRBJ1-6|-|TRBV5-4|TRBD1
CASSQTLTGPNSPLHF
TGTGCCAGCAGCCAGACCCTGACAGGGCCGAATTCACCCCTCCACTTT
>TRBJ1-6|-|TRBV19|-
CASSLGTSPLHF
TGTGCCAGTAGTTTGGGGACTTCACCCCTCCACTTT
>TRBJ1-2|-|TRBV11-2|TRBD1
CASSLRSGTGYGYTF
TGTGCCAGCAGCTTAAGGAGCGGGACAGGGTATGGCTACACCTTC
>TRBJ2-5|-|TRBV10-1|-
CASSFDFSGEQYF
TGCGCCAGCAGTTTCGACTTCTCGGGGGAGCAGTACTTC
>TRBJ2-2|-|TRBV6-5|-
CASSPETNTGELFF
TGTGCCAGCAGTCCGGAGACGAACACCGGGGAGCTGTTTTTT
>TRBJ2-7|-|TRBV19|TRBD2
CARRTSGLITYEQYF
TGTGCCAGAAGGACTAGCGGGCTCATTACCTACGAGCAGTACTTC
>TRBJ1-5|-|TRBV5-1|-
CASSLSGGAQPQHF
TGCGCCAGCAGCTTGTCGGGGGGGGCTCAGCCCCAGCATTTT
>TRBJ2-3|few|TRBV7-9|TRBD1
CASSLGQGSLDTQYF
TGTGCCAGCAGCTTGGGACAGGGTTCCTTGGATACGCAGTATTTT
>TRBJ2-7|-|TRBV27|TRBD1
CATRDRGSHEQYF
TGTGCCACCCGGGACAGGGGAAGTCACGAGCAGTACTTC
>TRBJ1-2|-|TRBV7-8|-
CASSLAPGNNYGYTF
TGTGCCAGCAGCTTAGCGCCAGGCAATAACTATGGCTACACCTTC
>TRBJ2-7|-|TRBV2|TRBD2
CASSAALAGVQYF
TGTGCCAGCAGCGCAGCCCTAGCGGGGGTTCAGTACTTC
>TRBJ2-7|-|TRBV6-5|-
CASSYSGTVYEQYF
TGTGCCAGCAGTTACTCCGGGACGGTCTACGAGCAGTACTTC
>TRBJ1-5|-|TRBV18|-
CASSPGRDQPQHF
TGTGCCAGCTCACCGGGCAGGGACCAGCCCCAGCATTTT
>TRBJ2-5|-|TRBV15|TRBD1
CATSRDRTGAQETQYF
TGTGCCACCAGCAGAGATAGGACAGGAGCCCAAGAGACCCAGTACTTC
>TRBJ2-1|once|TRBV27|-
CASSFLAREQFF
TGTGCCAGCAGTTTTTTGGCGCGGGAGCAGTTCTTC
>TRBJ2-5|-|TRBV11-2|-
CASSLDSGRGVEGKETQYF
TGTGCCAGCAGCTTAGATTCGGGCAGGGGTGTAGAGGGAAAAGAGACCCAGTACTTC
>TRBJ1-5|once|TRBV19|-
CASTRIEGNQPQHF
TGTGCCAGCACCCGGATAGAGGGCAATCAGCCCCAGCATTTT